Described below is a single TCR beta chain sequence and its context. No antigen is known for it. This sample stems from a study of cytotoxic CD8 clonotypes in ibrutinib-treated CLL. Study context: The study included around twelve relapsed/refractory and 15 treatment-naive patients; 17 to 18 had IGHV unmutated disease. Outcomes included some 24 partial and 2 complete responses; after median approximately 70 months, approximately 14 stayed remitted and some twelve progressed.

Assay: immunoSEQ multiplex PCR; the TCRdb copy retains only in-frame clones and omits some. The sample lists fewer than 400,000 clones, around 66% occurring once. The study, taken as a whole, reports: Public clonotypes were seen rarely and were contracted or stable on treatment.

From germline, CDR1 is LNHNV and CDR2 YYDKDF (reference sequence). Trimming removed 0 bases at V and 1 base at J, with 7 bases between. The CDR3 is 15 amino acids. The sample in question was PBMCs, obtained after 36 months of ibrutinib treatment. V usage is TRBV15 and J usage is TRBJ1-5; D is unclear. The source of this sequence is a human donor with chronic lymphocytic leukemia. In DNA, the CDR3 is TGTGCCACCAGCAGAGATTTGGGGAGCAATCAGCCCCAGCATTTT. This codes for CATSRDLGSNQPQHF.